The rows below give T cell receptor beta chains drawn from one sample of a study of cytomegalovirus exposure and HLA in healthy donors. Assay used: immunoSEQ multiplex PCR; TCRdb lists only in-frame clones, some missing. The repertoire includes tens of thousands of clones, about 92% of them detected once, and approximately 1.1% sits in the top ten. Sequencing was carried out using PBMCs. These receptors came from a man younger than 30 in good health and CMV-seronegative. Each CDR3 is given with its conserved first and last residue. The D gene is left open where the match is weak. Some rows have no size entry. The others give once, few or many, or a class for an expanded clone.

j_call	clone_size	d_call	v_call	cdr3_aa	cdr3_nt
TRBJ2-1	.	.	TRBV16	CASSQTGDRVEQFF	TGTGCCAGCAGCCAAACGGGAGATCGGGTTGAGCAGTTCTTC
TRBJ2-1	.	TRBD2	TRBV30	CAWSVKSGIYEQFF	TGTGCCTGGAGTGTTAAAAGCGGGATCTATGAGCAGTTCTTC
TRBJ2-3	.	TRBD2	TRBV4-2	CASSPGSSGRPGTDTQYF	TGTGCCAGCAGCCCAGGAAGTAGCGGGAGGCCGGGCACAGATACGCAGTATTTT
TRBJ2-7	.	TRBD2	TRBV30	CAWKASGHYEQYF	TGTGCCTGGAAAGCTAGCGGGCATTACGAGCAGTACTTC
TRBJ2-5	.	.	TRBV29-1	CSVSRGQETQYF	TGCAGCGTATCCCGGGGCCAAGAGACCCAGTACTTC
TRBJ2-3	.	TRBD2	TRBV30	CAWSRGLADSTDTQYF	TGTGCCTGGAGCCGAGGACTAGCGGATAGCACAGATACGCAGTATTTT
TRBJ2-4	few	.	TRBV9	CASSAGGWPKYF	TGTGCCAGCAGCGCTGGGGGGTGGCCAAAGTACTTC
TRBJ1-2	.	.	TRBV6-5	CASSYDRYNYGYTF	TGTGCCAGCAGTTACGACAGATATAACTATGGCTACACCTTC
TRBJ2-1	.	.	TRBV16	CASSQSPGGGYNEQFF	TGTGCCAGCAGCCAAAGTCCAGGAGGAGGATACAATGAGCAGTTCTTC
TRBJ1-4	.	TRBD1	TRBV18	CASSPGTGLYEKLFF	TGTGCCAGCTCACCTGGGACAGGATTGTATGAAAAACTGTTTTTT
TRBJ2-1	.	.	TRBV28	CASSPLQGIRDNEQFF	TGTGCCAGCAGTCCCCTCCAGGGAATTCGGGACAATGAGCAGTTCTTC
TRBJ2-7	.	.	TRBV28	CASSSAGSPNSGEQYF	TGTGCCAGCAGCTCGGCCGGGAGTCCAAATTCGGGCGAGCAGTACTTC
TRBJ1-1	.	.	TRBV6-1	CASRTSPWTEAFF	TGTGCCAGCAGAACTAGTCCCTGGACTGAAGCTTTCTTT
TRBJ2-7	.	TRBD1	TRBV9	CASSVTGTGDDEQYF	TGTGCCAGCAGCGTGACCGGGACAGGGGATGACGAGCAGTACTTC
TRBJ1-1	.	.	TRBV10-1	CASSRGGTEAFF	TGCGCCAGCAGCAGAGGAGGCACTGAAGCTTTCTTT
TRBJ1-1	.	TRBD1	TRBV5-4	CASSTRTGDTEAFF	TGTGCCAGCAGCACCAGGACAGGGGACACTGAAGCTTTCTTT
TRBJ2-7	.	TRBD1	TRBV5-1	CASSQPGQGVYEQYF	TGCGCCAGCAGCCAACCGGGACAGGGGGTGTACGAGCAGTACTTC
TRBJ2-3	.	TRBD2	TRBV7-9	CASSGVAGAPYTQYF	TGTGCCAGCAGCGGGGTAGCGGGAGCCCCGTATACGCAGTATTTT
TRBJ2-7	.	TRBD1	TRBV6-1	CASSGDRISYEQYF	TGTGCCAGCAGTGGGGACAGGATCTCCTACGAGCAGTACTTC
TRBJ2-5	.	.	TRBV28	CASSSIDSSQETQYF	TGTGCCAGCAGTTCGATCGACTCGAGCCAAGAGACCCAGTACTTC
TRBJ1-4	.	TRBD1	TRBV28	CASSSLGQGRKLFF	TGTGCCAGCAGTTCGTTGGGACAGGGAAGAAAACTGTTTTTT
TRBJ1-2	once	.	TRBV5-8	CASSLYGGDGYTF	TGTGCCAGCAGCTTATATGGGGGGGATGGCTACACCTTC
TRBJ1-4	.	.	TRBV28	CASSLYGRVIEKLFF	TGTGCCAGCAGTTTATACGGGCGGGTTATCGAAAAACTGTTTTTT
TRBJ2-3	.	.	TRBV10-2	CASSGSGSTDTQYF	TGCGCCAGCAGTGGAAGCGGGAGCACAGATACGCAGTATTTT
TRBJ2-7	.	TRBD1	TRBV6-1	CASRDDRDGQYF	TGTGCCAGCAGGGACGACAGGGACGGGCAGTACTTC
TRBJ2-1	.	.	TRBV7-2	CASSSLLGVSYNEQFF	TGTGCCAGCAGCTCCCTTCTAGGGGTCTCCTACAATGAGCAGTTCTTC
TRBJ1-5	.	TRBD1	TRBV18	CASSPNGQGLNQPQHF	TGTGCCAGCTCACCAAACGGACAGGGGTTAAATCAGCCCCAGCATTTT
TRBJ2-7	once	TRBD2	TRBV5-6	CASSFLAGSYEQYF	TGTGCCAGCAGCTTCCTAGCGGGATCCTACGAGCAGTACTTC
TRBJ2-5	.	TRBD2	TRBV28	CASSYSGREETQYF	TGTGCCAGCAGTTATAGCGGGAGGGAAGAGACCCAGTACTTC
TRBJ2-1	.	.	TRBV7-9	CASRLQGYEQFF	TGTGCCAGCAGACTACAGGGTTATGAGCAGTTCTTC
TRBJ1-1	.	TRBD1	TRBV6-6	CASSPGTGGPTEAFF	TGTGCCAGCAGTCCCGGGACAGGGGGGCCCACTGAAGCTTTCTTT
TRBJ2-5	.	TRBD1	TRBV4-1	CASSLPSDRVETQYF	TGCGCCAGCAGCCTCCCATCGGACAGGGTAGAGACCCAGTACTTC
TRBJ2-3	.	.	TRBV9	CASSPWGLTDTQYF	TGTGCCAGCAGTCCCTGGGGGCTCACAGATACGCAGTATTTT
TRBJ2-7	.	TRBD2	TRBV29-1	CSFSWTSGGYEQYF	TGCAGCTTTTCTTGGACTAGCGGGGGCTACGAGCAGTACTTC
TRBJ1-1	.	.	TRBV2	CASRGVNTEAFF	TGTGCCAGCAGAGGGGTGAACACTGAAGCTTTCTTT
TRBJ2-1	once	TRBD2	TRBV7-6	CASSLRAGGPSEQFF	TGTGCCAGCAGCTTACGTGCGGGAGGGCCTTCTGAGCAGTTCTTC
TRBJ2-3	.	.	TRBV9	CASSNADGAPDTQYF	TGTGCCAGCAGCAACGCGGATGGAGCCCCAGATACGCAGTATTTT
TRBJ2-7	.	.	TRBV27	CASSREFYEQYF	TGTGCCAGCAGCCGGGAGTTCTACGAGCAGTACTTC
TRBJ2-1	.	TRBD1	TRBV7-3	CASSPRTGYNEQFF	TGTGCCAGCAGCCCGCGGACAGGCTACAATGAGCAGTTCTTC
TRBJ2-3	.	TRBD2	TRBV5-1	CASRLTSGRTDTQYF	TGCGCCAGCAGACTGACTAGCGGGAGGACAGATACGCAGTATTTT
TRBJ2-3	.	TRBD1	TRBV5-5	CASSAWTGAVTDTQYF	TGTGCCAGCAGCGCCTGGACAGGGGCCGTCACAGATACGCAGTATTTT
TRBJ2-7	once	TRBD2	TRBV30	CAWSRGGEQYF	TGTGCCTGGAGTCGGGGGGGCGAGCAGTACTTC
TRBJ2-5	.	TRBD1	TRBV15	CATSREGQGRETQYF	TGTGCCACCAGCAGAGAGGGACAGGGGAGGGAGACCCAGTACTTC
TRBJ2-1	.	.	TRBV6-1	CASSVGRASPSSSYNEQFF	TGTGCCAGCAGTGTCGGGCGGGCCTCCCCCTCGAGCTCCTACAATGAGCAGTTCTTC
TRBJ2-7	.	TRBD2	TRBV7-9	CASSSGTSGSSYEQYF	TGTGCCAGCAGCTCCGGGACTAGCGGGAGCTCCTACGAGCAGTACTTC
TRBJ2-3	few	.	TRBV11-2	CASSLDGREVDTQYF	TGTGCCAGCAGCTTAGATGGCAGGGAAGTGGATACGCAGTATTTT
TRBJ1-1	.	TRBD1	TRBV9	CASSPEPLRQGAPAFF	TGTGCCAGCAGCCCCGAGCCATTGCGACAGGGGGCGCCGGCTTTCTTT
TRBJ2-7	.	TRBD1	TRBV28	CASNEDRGDEQYF	TGTGCCAGCAACGAGGACAGGGGGGACGAGCAGTACTTC